Listed here are 19 T cell receptor beta chains from one sample, sequenced in a study of shared clonotypes between healthy human individuals. Some clones are missing from TCRdb's copy, which holds only in-frame ones; the method was immunoSEQ multiplex PCR. The profile shows some 1,400,000 clones, roughly 96% of them singletons. Source material: naive CD4+ T cells sorted from blood. This sample's subset: CD45RA+ positively selected. These receptors were obtained from a man younger than 45 in good health.

The genes are TRBV4-3 and TRBJ2-5, with TRBD1 identical over 7 bases. The CDR3 spans 15 residues. Germline V lookup: CDR1 LGHNA, CDR2 YSLEER. Trimming took 5 bases from V and 5 from J; bases not matched to a gene: 11. CDR3 DNA: TGCGCCAGCAGCACTCACGAGGGGGCAGGGGAGACCCAGTACTTC. Amino acids: CASSTHEGAGETQYF.

The rearrangement uses TRBV9 and TRBJ2-1, with TRBD2 identical over 10 bases. V lost 1 base, J lost 4 bases, and 11 bases stayed unmatched. CDR3 size: 18 residues. Per the germline V gene, CDR1 is SGDLS and CDR2 is YYNGEE. CDR3 in DNA: TGTGCCAGCAGCGTAACGTCTAGCGGGAGCGGGATTTACAATGAGCAGTTCTTC. Its translation: CASSVTSSGSGIYNEQFF.

V gene TRBV18 combines with J gene TRBJ2-1; D not certain. V was clipped by 0 bases and J by 6 bases, with 9 bases between them. This CDR3 is built from 14 residues. Germline loops: CDR1 KGHSH, CDR2 LQKENI. The chain's CDR3 is CASSPPTPGNEQFF. The CDR3 DNA follows: TGTGCCAGCTCACCACCGACTCCCGGCAATGAGCAGTTCTTC.

The chain couples TRBV28 to TRBJ2-3, with 10 bases identical to TRBD2. CDR1 and CDR2 from the germline V gene are MDHEN and SYDVKM. The CDR3 covers 17 residues. The V gene end was trimmed by 5 bases and the J gene end by 6 bases; junction bases not matched to a gene: 14. The CDR3 protein is CASSQHQGLAVSDTQYF. Written as DNA, the CDR3 is TGTGCCAGCAGTCAACATCAAGGACTAGCGGTTTCGGATACGCAGTATTTT. The whole variable domain, filled in from reference TRBV28 and TRBJ2-3, reads DVKVTQSSRYLVKRTGEKVFLECVQDMDHENMFWYRQDPGLGLRLIYFSYDVKMKEKGDIPEGYSVSREKKERFSLILESASTNQTSMYLCASSQHQGLAVSDTQYFGPGTRLTVL.

This CDR3 is CASRFQGSSYNEQFF. CDR3 DNA: TGCGCCAGCAGGTTCCAGGGGAGCTCCTACAATGAGCAGTTCTTC. This rearrangement joins TRBV5-1 to TRBJ2-1; D may be TRBD1 (6 bases). This CDR3 contains 15 residues. Trimming cost V 5 bases and J 0 bases, with 12 bases left between them. The germline V gene has CDR1 SGHRS and CDR2 YFSETQ.

V gene TRBV6-1 combines with J gene TRBJ2-7; tentative D call: TRBD2 (5 bases). This CDR3 region has 11 residues. Germline lookup yields CDR1 MNHNS and CDR2 SASEGT. The V gene lost 7 bases and the J gene lost 3 bases, with 7 bases spanning the gap. The CDR3 DNA reads as TGTGCCAGCACGAGGGTCTACGAGCAGTACTTC. Translating gives CASTRVYEQYF.

The chain joins TRBV9 to TRBJ2-2; no reliable D call. V was clipped by 4 bases and J by 1 base, with 11 bases between them. Germline V gene sequence: CDR1 SGDLS, CDR2 YYNGEE. The CDR3 spans 15 residues. For the CDR3, the DNA is TGTGCCAGCAGCCCCGCGGCACTGAACACCGGGGAGCTGTTTTTT. Its translation is CASSPAALNTGELFF.

Comments on this clone: Additional DNA sequences in this sample encode the identical CDR3. The CDR3 coding sequence is TGTGCCAGCAGAGAGGGGAACACTGAAGCTTTCTTT. Protein: CASREGNTEAFF. This chain uses TRBV28 with TRBJ1-1; no definite D call. This CDR3 is built from 12 residues. Germline V lookup: CDR1 MDHEN, CDR2 SYDVKM. V shed 6 bases and J shed 1 base, with 6 bases lying between them. Full variable domain (remainder filled in from reference TRBV28 and TRBJ1-1): DVKVTQSSRYLVKRTGEKVFLECVQDMDHENMFWYRQDPGLGLRLIYFSYDVKMKEKGDIPEGYSVSREKKERFSLILESASTNQTSMYLCASREGNTEAFFGQGTRLTVV.

In the case of this clone: Additional DNA sequences in this sample encode the identical CDR3. This chain uses TRBV11-2 with TRBJ1-2; D gene ambiguous. The CDR3 is 12 residues long. Deletions cut 1 base from V and 1 base from J, with 1 base between. Germline V gives CDR1 SGHAT, CDR2 FQNNGV. CDR3 bases: TGTGCCAGCAGCTTAGTTAACTATGGCTACACCTTC. This encodes CASSLVNYGYTF.

The rearrangement joins TRBV6-5 to TRBJ1-1; TRBD1 matches 9 bases. The trim removed 6 bases at V and 12 bases at J, leaving 14 bases unmatched. The germline gives CDR1 MNHEY, CDR2 SVGAGI. The CDR3 covers 14 residues. DNA for the CDR3: TGTGCCAGCAGGACAGGGGGTTGGGCACAGTCGACTTTCTTT. Encoded protein: CASRTGGWAQSTFF.

The chain is built from TRBV18 and TRBJ2-4; 8 bases are a match to TRBD1. J was trimmed by 2 bases and V by 5 bases; bases with no gene match: 8. This CDR3 has 16 amino acids. CDR1 KGHSH and CDR2 LQKENI come from the germline V gene. The CDR3 DNA is TGTGCCAGCTCATCCAGGGGGCTGAAAACCAAAAACATTCAGTACTTC. It encodes CASSSRGLKTKNIQYF.

This clone came up once. As DNA, the CDR3 is TGTGCCAGCAGTTTATGGAGACAACTTTACAATGAGCAGTTCTTC. Translating gives CASSLWRQLYNEQFF. The rearrangement links TRBV28 to TRBJ2-1, with D unclear. This CDR3 has 15 amino acids. The germline gives CDR1 MDHEN, CDR2 SYDVKM. The V gene lost 0 bases and the J gene lost 4 bases, with 10 bases spanning the gap.

The J gene is TRBJ2-2, the V gene TRBV7-2; D unclear. Trimming cost V 0 bases and J 2 bases, with 7 bases left between them. The CDR3 is 15 residues long. CDR1 is SGHTA and CDR2 is FQGNSA in the germline V gene. DNA of the CDR3: TGTGCCAGCAGCTTAGCGGGGTCCAACACCGGGGAGCTGTTTTTT. Its protein product is CASSLAGSNTGELFF.

V usage is TRBV6-1 and J usage is TRBJ2-4, with D perhaps TRBD2 (6 bases). Trimming removed 3 bases from V and 1 base from J, with 16 bases in between. There are 17 residues in the CDR3. Looked up from germline, CDR1 is MNHNS and CDR2 is SASEGT. DNA of the CDR3: TGTGCCAGCAGTGAGCGGGGTGGATCATGGGCCAAAAACATTCAGTACTTC. This sequence encodes CASSERGGSWAKNIQYF.

This clone was seen only once. This sequence joins TRBV13 and TRBJ2-7; D not certain. Germline values: CDR1 PRHDT, CDR2 FYEKMQ (reference sequence). Trimming took 3 bases from V and 2 from J, leaving 14 bases between them. This CDR3 contains 15 residues. The CDR3 is CASSFRIVGTYEQYF. CDR3 DNA sequence: TGTGCCAGCAGCTTCAGAATAGTAGGGACCTACGAGCAGTACTTC.

This chain connects TRBV6-5 to TRBJ1-2; 9 positions match TRBD1. The CDR3 extends over 15 amino acids. Germline V gene sequence: CDR1 MNHEY, CDR2 SVGAGI. Trimming took 0 bases from V and 8 from J; bases not matched to a gene: 7. This CDR3 reads CASSYSTRTGDGYTF. DNA of the CDR3: TGTGCCAGCAGTTACTCGACTCGGACAGGGGACGGCTACACCTTC.

A word on this clone: Other DNA sequences of this sample code for an identical CDR3. V gene TRBV5-1 combines with J gene TRBJ1-1; 7 bases are shared with TRBD1. Germline values: CDR1 SGHRS, CDR2 YFSETQ. The trim removed 5 bases at V and 1 base at J, leaving 2 bases unmatched. This CDR3 has 13 residues. The CDR3 sequence: CASSWDRNTEAFF. Here the CDR3 DNA reads TGCGCCAGCAGTTGGGACAGGAACACTGAAGCTTTCTTT. The full variable domain, rest sourced from reference TRBV5-1 and TRBJ1-1, is KAGVTQTPRYLIKTRGQQVTLSCSPISGHRSVSWYQQTPGQGLQFLFEYFSETQRNKGNFPGRFSGRQFSNSRSEMNVSTLELGDSALYLCASSWDRNTEAFFGQGTRLTVV.

The genes are TRBV5-5 and TRBJ2-5; perhaps TRBD1 as D (6 bases). Germline V gene sequence: CDR1 SGHKS, CDR2 YYEKEE (reference sequence). The CDR3 is 14 amino acids. V lost 1 base and J lost 1, with 8 bases in between. Here the CDR3 reads CASSLMDSQETQYF. Here the CDR3 DNA reads TGTGCCAGCAGCTTGATGGACAGCCAAGAGACCCAGTACTTC. The full variable domain, completed using reference TRBV5-5 and TRBJ2-5, is DAGVTQSPTHLIKTRGQQVTLRCSPISGHKSVSWYQQVLGQGPQFIFQYYEKEERGRGNFPDRFSARQFPNYSSELNVNALLLGDSALYLCASSLMDSQETQYFGPGTRLLVL.

The chain carries TRBV18 and TRBJ2-7, with D possibly being TRBD2 (6 bases). Germline CDR1 is KGHSH and CDR2 is LQKENI. This CDR3 contains 16 residues. V was pared by 2 bases and J by 4 bases, with 18 bases between. Here the CDR3 DNA reads TGTGCCAGCTCACCAGGTATCGGGAGAGGACCGTACGAGCAGTACTTC. Its protein product is CASSPGIGRGPYEQYF.